These 5 T cell receptor beta chains share one sample of origin, sequenced in a study of OX40 agonist ivuxolimab in advanced cancers. The protocol was immunoSEQ multiplex PCR, while the TCRdb copy is restricted to in-frame clones and leaves out a portion. The repertoire includes fewer than 65,000 clones, more than 75% of them detected once, and roughly 3.9% sits in the top ten. Sequenced material: CD4+ or CD8+ T cells sorted from blood, taken in a trial of the OX40 agonist ivuxolimab. These receptor sequences come from an adult with an advanced solid tumor such as melanoma, head and neck, liver or kidney cancer.

The rearrangement joins TRBV4-3 to TRBJ2-7, with D perhaps given as TRBD1 or TRBD2 (5 bases each). This CDR3 region has 17 residues. Trimming cost V 0 bases and J 3 bases, with 18 bases left between them. Germline CDR1 LGHNA, CDR2 YSLEER. CDR3 amino acids: CASSQEVGVVGLYEQYF. CDR3 nucleotide sequence: TGCGCCAGCAGCCAAGAGGTCGGGGTGGTGGGGCTCTACGAGCAGTACTTC.

V is TRBV18 and J is TRBJ2-4, with a possible D match to TRBD2 (6 bases). Trimming removed 2 bases at V and 3 bases at J, with 11 bases between. Germline V gives CDR1 KGHSH, CDR2 LQKENI. The CDR3 runs to 15 residues. The DNA of the CDR3 is TGTGCCAGCTCACCATCCATGGGGGGCAAAAACATTCAGTACTTC. It yields the protein CASSPSMGGKNIQYF.

The chain combines TRBV28 with TRBJ2-1; perhaps TRBD1 as D (6 bases). This CDR3 contains 14 residues. The V and J ends lost 5 bases and 3 bases respectively, with 11 bases between them. In germline, CDR1 is MDHEN, CDR2 SYDVKM. The chain's CDR3 is CASSATGHYNEQFF. CDR3 sequence (DNA): TGTGCCAGCAGTGCAACGGGACACTACAATGAGCAGTTCTTC.

This sequence joins TRBV18 and TRBJ1-2, with TRBD1 as a possible D gene (6 bases). The germline CDR1 and CDR2 sequences are KGHSH and LQKENI. V was pared by 3 bases and J by 4 bases, with 15 bases between. The CDR3 has 15 residues. The CDR3 bases are TGTGCCAGCTCACCCCGACAGGAGCCCCGCTATGGCTACACCTTC. This codes for CASSPRQEPRYGYTF.

The chain has TRBV6-5 and TRBJ2-1; 8 bases are shared with TRBD2. The CDR3 spans 16 residues. Germline trimming cut 4 bases from V and 2 bases from J; bases unmatched to any gene: 7. CDR1 MNHEY and CDR2 SVGAGI come from the germline V gene. The CDR3 sequence is CASSSLSGIAYNEQFF. CDR3 DNA: TGTGCCAGCAGTTCCCTTAGCGGGATCGCCTACAATGAGCAGTTCTTC.